These 6 T cell receptor beta chains were all obtained from the same sample, sequenced in a study of T cell responses to AZD1222 COVID-19 vaccine. The table came from immunoSEQ multiplex PCR; TCRdb's copy has only in-frame clones and leaves some out. The table includes around 99,000 clones, 90% to 95% detected once. The material sequenced was peripheral blood, taken on day 0 of AZD1222 vaccination. These receptors were obtained from an adult in good health.

This chain joins TRBV4-3 and TRBJ2-7, with 8 bases lining up with TRBD1. V was pared by 0 bases and J by 5 bases, with 9 bases of the junction left unmatched. Germline CDR1 and CDR2: LGHNA and YSLEER. This CDR3 has 16 amino acids. The CDR3 region is CASSQDETGGSDEQYF. In DNA, the CDR3 is TGCGCCAGCAGCCAAGATGAAACAGGGGGGAGTGACGAGCAGTACTTC.

The V gene is TRBV7-6, the J gene TRBJ1-4; 7 bases agree with TRBD1. Losses at the gene ends were 4 bases for V and 3 bases for J; bases not matched to a gene: 2. Germline-derived CDR1 and CDR2 are SGHVS and FNYEAQ. There are 14 residues in the CDR3. The CDR3 DNA is TGTGCCAGCAGCTACGGGACAGCTAATGAAAAACTGTTTTTT. Residues: CASSYGTANEKLFF.

This clone was seen a handful of times. This chain connects TRBV12-3 or TRBV12-4 to TRBJ1-2, with 7 bases identical to TRBD1. The CDR3 runs to 13 residues. V was pared by 5 bases and J by 5 bases, with 5 bases of the junction left unmatched. For the CDR3, the DNA is TGTGCCAGCAGTACGACAGGGTTATATGGCTACACCTTC. It codes for CASSTTGLYGYTF.

The V gene is TRBV19, the J gene TRBJ1-1; TRBD1 matches 9 bases. Germline values: CDR1 LNHDA, CDR2 SQIVND (reference sequence). CDR3 length: 14 residues. V shed 7 bases, J shed 3 bases, and the junction held 6 bases outside the gene matches. The CDR3: CASTHRTGDTEAFF. CDR3 bases: TGTGCCAGTACCCATAGGACAGGGGACACTGAAGCTTTCTTT.

The chain recombines TRBV25-1 with TRBJ2-1; 7 nucleotides agree with TRBD2. V was clipped by 1 base and J by 2 bases; unmatched bases: 5. The CDR3 totals 16 residues. Per the germline V gene, CDR1 is MGHDK and CDR2 is SYGVNS. This chain's CDR3 is CASSEWGGGTYNEQFF. In DNA, the CDR3 is TGTGCCAGCAGTGAATGGGGCGGGGGTACCTACAATGAGCAGTTCTTC.

V gene TRBV6-5 combines with J gene TRBJ1-5; 12 positions match TRBD1. The length of the CDR3 is 15 residues. Per germline, CDR1 MNHEY and CDR2 SVGAGI. J lost 6 bases, V lost 6 bases, and 6 bases had no gene match. The chain's CDR3 is CASRTGTGGGQPQHF. The CDR3 DNA sequence: TGTGCCAGCAGAACCGGGACAGGGGGCGGTCAGCCCCAGCATTTT.